Listed below are T cell receptor beta chains from one sample, sequenced in a study of cytomegalovirus exposure and HLA in healthy donors. Clones were sequenced by immunoSEQ multiplex PCR, and TCRdb holds only the in-frame ones, with some missing. The profile covers roughly 200,000 clones, with 86% appearing a single time and around 0.31% taken by the ten largest. The source material was PBMCs. The receptors were gathered from a woman aged 25 to 45 in good health and CMV-seronegative. CDR3s include the opening cysteine and the closing phenylalanine or tryptophan. The D gene is left open where the match is weak. Not all rows give a size; the values are once, few, many and, for expanded clones, a class.

clone_size,j_call,v_call,d_call,cdr3_aa,cdr3_nt
NA,TRBJ2-2,TRBV19,NA,CASIPNYLGDTGELFF,TGTGCCAGTATCCCAAATTACCTGGGAGACACCGGGGAGCTGTTTTTT
NA,TRBJ1-5,TRBV27,NA,CASSHSVEPQHF,TGTGCCAGCAGTCACTCGGTCGAGCCCCAGCATTTT
NA,TRBJ1-1,TRBV28,TRBD1,CASSLGDRGNTEAFF,TGTGCCAGCAGTTTAGGGGACAGGGGGAACACTGAAGCTTTCTTT
NA,TRBJ2-5,TRBV5-4,NA,CASSFNQETQYF,TGTGCCAGCAGCTTCAACCAAGAGACCCAGTACTTC
NA,TRBJ2-1,TRBV7-9,NA,CASSLGRYNEQFF,TGTGCCAGCAGCTTAGGTCGCTACAATGAGCAGTTCTTC
NA,TRBJ1-5,TRBV7-3,NA,CGYARGGIFNQPQHF,TGTGGGTATGCTCGGGGGGGGATTTTCAATCAGCCCCAGCATTTT
NA,TRBJ2-5,TRBV28,NA,CASRRQDIETQYF,TGTGCCAGCAGGCGACAGGATATCGAGACCCAGTACTTC
NA,TRBJ2-1,TRBV5-1,TRBD1,CASSADRRNNEQFF,TGCGCCAGCAGCGCGGACAGGAGAAACAATGAGCAGTTCTTC
NA,TRBJ1-2,TRBV6-6,TRBD1,CASSYLGTGDRYTF,TGTGCCAGCAGTTACTTGGGGACAGGGGATCGCTACACCTTC
NA,TRBJ2-1,TRBV5-1,TRBD1,CASSADRGKNNEQFF,TGCGCCAGCAGCGCGGACAGGGGGAAAAACAATGAGCAGTTCTTC
NA,TRBJ2-1,TRBV9,TRBD2,CASSVDVAGGYNEQFF,TGTGCCAGCAGCGTAGATGTAGCGGGAGGATACAATGAGCAGTTCTTC
NA,TRBJ2-1,TRBV23-1,TRBD2,CASSQSYSASGSPTLSSYNEQFF,TGCGCCAGCAGTCAATCTTACTCCGCTAGCGGGAGTCCCACCCTAAGCTCCTACAATGAGCAGTTCTTC
NA,TRBJ2-7,TRBV27,TRBD1,CASSLTTGSEQYF,TGTGCCAGCAGTTTAACGACAGGGAGCGAGCAGTACTTC
NA,TRBJ1-4,TRBV28,NA,CASSFLRAEKLFF,TGTGCCAGCAGTTTTCTCAGGGCTGAAAAACTGTTTTTT
NA,TRBJ2-7,TRBV10-3,TRBD2,CAIRDGTAGAYEQYF,TGTGCCATCAGGGACGGGACGGCGGGAGCCTACGAGCAGTACTTC
NA,TRBJ2-7,TRBV4-2,TRBD2,CASSPRWSGTLGQYF,TGTGCCAGCAGCCCCCGGTGGAGCGGGACCCTCGGGCAGTACTTC
NA,TRBJ2-7,TRBV11-2,NA,CASSLTSSEQYF,TGTGCCAGCAGCCTGACTTCGTCAGAGCAGTACTTC
NA,TRBJ1-1,TRBV2,TRBD1,CASSDRGMTEAFF,TGTGCCAGCAGCGACAGGGGGATGACTGAAGCTTTCTTT
NA,TRBJ2-3,TRBV5-4,TRBD2,CASSGLAGGPRDTQYF,TGTGCCAGCAGCGGTCTAGCGGGGGGGCCTCGCGATACGCAGTATTTT
NA,TRBJ2-2,TRBV28,TRBD2,CASSLTSGRGVTGELFF,TGTGCCAGCAGTTTGACTAGCGGGAGAGGGGTCACCGGGGAGCTGTTTTTT
NA,TRBJ2-6,TRBV6-5,NA,CASTNQGGANVLTF,TGTGCCAGCACTAACCAGGGGGGGGCCAACGTCCTGACTTTC
once,TRBJ2-7,TRBV5-1,TRBD2,CASSLWGLRPEQYF,TGCGCCAGCAGCTTATGGGGACTAAGGCCCGAGCAGTACTTC
NA,TRBJ2-1,TRBV19,NA,CASRGRAYNEQFF,TGTGCCAGTAGGGGCAGGGCCTACAATGAGCAGTTCTTC
few,TRBJ2-5,TRBV2,NA,CASTMVRSWETQYF,TGTGCCAGCACTATGGTTAGATCATGGGAGACCCAGTACTTC
NA,TRBJ2-7,TRBV27,NA,CASSPQRNYEQYF,TGTGCCAGCTCCCCCCAGCGGAACTACGAGCAGTACTTC
NA,TRBJ1-5,TRBV6-1,NA,CASSEARLFSNQPQHF,TGTGCCAGCAGTGAAGCCCGGTTGTTTAGCAATCAGCCCCAGCATTTT
once,TRBJ2-1,TRBV4-2,TRBD1,CASSPDRGGRNEQFF,TGTGCCAGCAGCCCCGACAGGGGAGGACGCAATGAGCAGTTCTTC
few,TRBJ2-2,TRBV7-2,NA,CASSLGGGDTGELFF,TGTGCCAGCAGCTTAGGAGGGGGGGACACCGGGGAGCTGTTTTTT
once,TRBJ1-1,TRBV2,NA,CASSEETNTEAFF,TGTGCCAGCAGTGAGGAGACGAACACTGAAGCTTTCTTT
few,TRBJ1-4,TRBV6-5,NA,CASSYHAREKLFF,TGTGCCAGCAGTTACCATGCCAGAGAAAAACTGTTTTTT
once,TRBJ1-5,TRBV19,NA,CASSNDRGQQPQHF,TGTGCCAGTAGTAACGACAGAGGTCAACAGCCCCAGCATTTT
NA,TRBJ1-1,TRBV19,NA,CASSLSTAGMNTEAFF,TGTGCCAGTAGCCTCTCAACGGCGGGGATGAACACTGAAGCTTTCTTT
once,TRBJ2-7,TRBV28,NA,CASSFHGGSYEQYF,TGTGCCAGCAGTTTCCACGGCGGCTCCTACGAGCAGTACTTC
NA,TRBJ2-3,TRBV2,NA,CASSTPDSGGTDTQYF,TGTGCCAGCAGTACCCCCGACAGTGGGGGGACAGATACGCAGTATTTT
NA,TRBJ1-2,TRBV5-1,TRBD1,CASSPGDRGKDGYTF,TGCGCCAGCAGCCCTGGGGACAGGGGTAAGGATGGCTACACCTTC
NA,TRBJ2-7,TRBV27,TRBD1,CASSLYPGGYEQYF,TGTGCCAGCAGTTTATATCCAGGGGGTTACGAGCAGTACTTC